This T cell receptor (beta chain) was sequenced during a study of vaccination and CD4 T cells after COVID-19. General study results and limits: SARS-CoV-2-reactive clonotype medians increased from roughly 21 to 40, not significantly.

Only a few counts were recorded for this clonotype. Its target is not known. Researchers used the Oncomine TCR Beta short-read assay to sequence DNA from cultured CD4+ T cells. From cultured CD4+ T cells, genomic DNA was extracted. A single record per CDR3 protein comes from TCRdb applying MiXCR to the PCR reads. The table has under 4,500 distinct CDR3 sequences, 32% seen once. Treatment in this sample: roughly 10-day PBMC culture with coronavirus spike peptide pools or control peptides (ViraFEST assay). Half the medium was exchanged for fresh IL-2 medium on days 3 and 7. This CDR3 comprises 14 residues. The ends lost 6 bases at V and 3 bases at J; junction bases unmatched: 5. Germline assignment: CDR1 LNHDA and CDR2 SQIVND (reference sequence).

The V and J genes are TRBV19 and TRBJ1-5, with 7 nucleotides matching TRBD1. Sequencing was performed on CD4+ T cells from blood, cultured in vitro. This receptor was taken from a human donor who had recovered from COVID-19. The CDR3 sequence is CASRETGNNQPQHF. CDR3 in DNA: TGTGCCAGTAGGGAGACAGGGAACAATCAGCCCCAGCATTTT. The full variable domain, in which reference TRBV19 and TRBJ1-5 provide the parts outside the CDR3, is DGGITQSPKYLFRKEGQNVTLSCEQNLNHDAMYWYRQDPGQGLRLIYYSQIVNDFQKGDIAEGYSVSREKKESFPLTVTSAQKNPTAFYLCASRETGNNQPQHFGDGTRLSIL.